These 5 T cell receptor beta chains share one sample of origin, sequenced in a study of OX40 agonist ivuxolimab in advanced cancers. The method was immunoSEQ multiplex PCR; TCRdb's version includes in-frame clones alone and lacks a portion of them. This table holds fewer than 100,000 clones, approximately 90% found once. Sequenced material: CD4+ or CD8+ T cells sorted from blood, taken in a trial of the OX40 agonist ivuxolimab. The receptor source for this set is an adult with an advanced solid tumor such as melanoma, head and neck, liver or kidney cancer.

The V call is TRBV7-9, the J call TRBJ1-5; TRBD1 might be the D (5 bases). The germline V gene has CDR1 SEHNR and CDR2 FQNEAQ (reference sequence). V dropped 4 bases and J dropped 2 bases, with 21 bases sitting between them. The length of the CDR3 is 18 residues. The CDR3 sequence is CASSSPLGGMQGNQPQHF. In nucleotides, the CDR3 is TGTGCCAGCAGCTCCCCCCTCGGGGGGATGCAAGGCAATCAGCCCCAGCATTTT.

This clone was found a few times. The chain carries TRBV6-5 and TRBJ1-1; D remains unclear. V was cut by 6 bases and J by 6 bases, with 14 bases left in between. The CDR3 is 13 amino acids. The V gene's germline CDR1 is MNHEY and CDR2 SVGAGI. CDR3 protein: CASSFNPEAEAFF. The DNA for the CDR3 is TGTGCCAGCAGCTTTAACCCGGAGGCTGAAGCTTTCTTT.

V is TRBV10-3 and J is TRBJ2-7; D call uncertain. CDR3 size: 15 residues. V was trimmed by 0 bases and J by 3 bases, leaving 12 bases between them. Germline CDR1 is ENHRY and CDR2 is SYGVKD. CDR3 sequence: CAISESLGLSYEQYF. CDR3 bases: TGTGCCATCAGTGAGTCGTTGGGCCTGAGCTACGAGCAGTACTTC.

The rearrangement joins TRBV5-4 to TRBJ1-2; no reliable D call. Germline lookup yields CDR1 SGHNT and CDR2 YYREEE (reference sequence). The CDR3 is 14 residues long. Trimming removed 2 bases at V and 2 bases at J, with 10 bases between. The CDR3 spells CASSFGLKNYGYTF. The CDR3 region has the DNA TGTGCCAGCAGCTTTGGCCTCAAAAACTATGGCTACACCTTC.

The J gene is TRBJ2-7, the V gene TRBV29-1, with D unresolved. With 3 bases removed from V and 3 bases from J, the gap between germline ends came to 6 bases. Germline V gives CDR1 SQVTM, CDR2 ANQGSEA. The length of the CDR3 is 11 residues. The CDR3 region is CSVEEDYEQYF. For the CDR3, the DNA is TGCAGCGTTGAGGAAGACTACGAGCAGTACTTC.